The next 18 T cell receptor beta chains were all read from a single sample in a study of regulatory T cells in long-lasting Graves disease. Building of the TCR beta libraries involved iRepertoire HTBI primers and Arm-PCR of CDR3 regions. Each CDR3 protein is one row after TCRdb ran MiXCR on the multiplex PCR reads. In the table there are roughly 510,000 distinct CDR3 sequences, roughly 16% of which are singletons. Time point described: newly diagnosed GD, antithyroid drugs for less than 3 months. PBMC-derived RNA was used for the TCR library. These data also featured in a second study, about T cells in Graves' hyperthyroidism and ophthalmopathy.

The source material was peripheral blood mononuclear cells (PBMCs), sampled at new diagnosis, from a patient treated with antithyroid drugs. These receptors were taken from a man between 18 and 35 years old with Graves disease.

This clonotype was seen many times. The rearrangement joins TRBV5-1 to TRBJ2-3; D gene unclear. The V and J ends lost 1 base and 1 base respectively, with 13 bases between them. The CDR3 sequence is 16 residues long. Germline assignment: CDR1 SGHRS and CDR2 YFSETQ. CDR3 bases: TGCGCCAGCAGCTTGCTTGGCGACATCGGCACAGATACGCAGTATTTT. Translation: CASSLLGDIGTDTQYF.

V usage is TRBV7-6 and J usage is TRBJ1-1; D gene unclear. The germline gives CDR1 SGHVS, CDR2 FNYEAQ. Trimming removed 1 base from V and 5 bases from J, with 8 bases in between. This CDR3 region has 13 residues. The CDR3 protein is CASSLEASTEAFF. CDR3 sequence (DNA): TGTGCCAGCAGCTTAGAGGCGTCGACTGAAGCTTTCTTT.

The table lists this clonotype with a few counts. This rearrangement joins TRBV6-6 to TRBJ1-1, with D unresolved. Germline assignment: CDR1 MNHNY and CDR2 SVGAGI (reference sequence). This CDR3 has 14 residues. Deletions cut 0 bases from V and 4 bases from J, with 9 bases between. The CDR3 here is CASSYSISTTEAFF. In DNA form, the CDR3 reads TGTGCCAGCAGTTACTCGATTAGCACCACTGAAGCTTTCTTT.

This clonotype was counted a few times. This sequence joins TRBV7-9 and TRBJ1-2; D is undetermined. V was cut by 5 bases and J by 8 bases, with 21 bases left in between. There are 15 residues in the CDR3. Germline V CDR1 and CDR2: SEHNR, FQNEAQ (reference sequence). CDR3 coding DNA: TGTGCCAGCAGCCCCTCTAACGTCCTACGAGGGGGCTACACCTTC. It codes for CASSPSNVLRGGYTF. Drawing the rest from reference TRBV7-9 and TRBJ1-2, the complete variable domain is DTGVSQNPRHKITKRGQNVTFRCDPISEHNRLYWYRQTLGQGPEFLTYFQNEAQLEKSRLLSDRFSAERPKGSFSTLEIQRTEQGDSAMYLCASSPSNVLRGGYTFGSGTRLTVV.

This clonotype showed up many times. The V gene is TRBV6-1, the J gene TRBJ2-3, with D possibly TRBD1 on 5 matching bases. The germline CDR1 and CDR2 sequences are MNHNS and SASEGT. The germline V and J ends were trimmed by 7 bases and 0 bases, with 14 bases remaining between them. The CDR3 is 15 residues long. This chain's CDR3 is CASTDRGTSTDTQYF. The CDR3 DNA sequence: TGTGCCAGCACCGATAGGGGAACGAGCACAGATACGCAGTATTTT.

There are a few counts of this clonotype. The CDR3 here is CASSSGTSKTQYF. CDR3 DNA sequence: TGTGCCAGCAGCTCAGGGACTAGTAAGACCCAGTACTTC. This chain connects TRBV7-3 to TRBJ2-1, with 8 bases aligning to TRBD2. The J call may not be correct, given that the DNA end is closer to TRBJ2-5. CDR3 length equals 13 residues. Germline lookup yields CDR1 SGHTA and CDR2 FQGTGA.

This clonotype appeared many times. The J gene is TRBJ2-3, the V gene TRBV3-1; 9 bases fit TRBD2. The CDR3 totals 19 residues. CDR1 LGHDT and CDR2 YNNKEL come from the germline V gene (reference sequence). The ends lost 1 base at V and 0 bases at J; junction bases unmatched: 11. In DNA form, the CDR3 reads TGTGCCAGCAGCCAAGTTGGAGCGGGAGGAGCTTTTAGCACAGATACGCAGTATTTT. Protein sequence: CASSQVGAGGAFSTDTQYF.

This clonotype was detected many times. The chain recombines TRBV30 with TRBJ2-7; a weak D match, TRBD1 (6 bases). There are 14 residues in the CDR3. Germline CDR1 is GTSNPN and CDR2 is SVGIG (reference sequence). V shed 5 bases and J shed 0 bases, with 14 bases lying between them. As DNA, the CDR3 is TGTGCCTGGGACTGGGGGCAGGGCTCCTACGAGCAGTACTTC. Its protein product is CAWDWGQGSYEQYF.

The V gene is TRBV4-1, the J gene TRBJ2-1; D is possibly TRBD2 (5 bases). The germline CDR1 and CDR2 sequences are MGHRA and YSYEKL. The CDR3 sequence is 17 residues long. V was cut by 0 bases and J by 7 bases, with 19 bases left in between. Here the CDR3 reads CASSQDMPAGTPNEQFF. The CDR3 nucleotides read TGCGCCAGCAGCCAAGATATGCCGGCGGGCACACCAAATGAGCAGTTCTTC.

The chain carries TRBV19 and TRBJ2-7, with TRBD1 identical over 12 bases. J lost 6 bases, V lost 8 bases, and 17 bases had no gene match. Per germline, CDR1 LNHDA and CDR2 SQIVND (reference sequence). CDR3 size: 17 residues. For the CDR3, the DNA is TGTGCCAGTGGGACCGGGACAGGGGGCGCGAGGAAAGGCGAGCAGTACTTC. Its translation is CASGTGTGGARKGEQYF.

This clonotype showed up just a few times. This chain connects TRBV10-1 to TRBJ2-1; TRBD1 agrees at 9 bases. The CDR3 runs to 13 residues. Trimming at V came to 6 bases and at J to 10 bases, leaving 7 bases not matched to a gene. Germline lookup yields CDR1 WNHNN and CDR2 SYGVQD (reference sequence). CDR3 sequence: CASSRTGAGEQFF. As DNA, the CDR3 is TGCGCCAGCAGCCGGACAGGGGCGGGGGAGCAGTTCTTC.

There are a few counts of this clonotype. A read error may account for a junction end that differs from germline. In DNA, the CDR3 is TGTGCCAGCTCACCACCTAGTTTCGATGAGCAGCTCTTC. Encoded protein: CASSPPSFDEQLF. The chain uses TRBV18 and TRBJ2-1; D unresolved. This CDR3 has 13 amino acids. Per the germline V gene, CDR1 is KGHSH and CDR2 is LQKENI.

This clonotype was counted ten times or more. The chain recombines TRBV28 with TRBJ1-1; no reliable D call. Germline V CDR1 and CDR2: MDHEN, SYDVKM. The V end lost 1 base, the J end lost 3 bases, and 6 bases lay between the germline ends. The CDR3 spans 13 residues. DNA for the CDR3: TGTGCCAGCAGTTTATCGGAGTACACTGAAGCTTTCTTT. Residues: CASSLSEYTEAFF.

This clonotype was seen ten or more times. The chain couples TRBV5-1 to TRBJ1-2; D ambiguous. Trimming removed 4 bases at V and 0 bases at J, with 16 bases between. CDR1 is SGHRS and CDR2 is YFSETQ in the germline V gene. The CDR3 has 16 amino acids. The CDR3 DNA reads TGCGCCAGCAGCCGGACGGGGATTAATCCTAACTATGGCTACACCTTC. Translation: CASSRTGINPNYGYTF.

This chain links TRBV19 with TRBJ1-1, with D maybe TRBD1 (6 bases). Trimming shortened V by 7 bases and J by 4 bases, and 19 bases separated the two germline ends. Germline loops: CDR1 LNHDA, CDR2 SQIVND (reference sequence). This CDR3 contains 15 residues. In nucleotides, the CDR3 is TGTGCCAGTATTGCGGGGGCATTGAGAGGCACTGAAGCTTTCTTT. Its translation: CASIAGALRGTEAFF.

The V and J genes are TRBV20-1 and TRBJ2-7; D may correspond to TRBD1 or TRBD2 (5 bases each). Germline lookup yields CDR1 DFQATT and CDR2 SNEGSKA (reference sequence). CDR3 length: 15 amino acids. V was cut by 0 bases and J by 2 bases, with 14 bases left in between. The CDR3 DNA reads TGCAGTGCTAGAGATCGGGGCAGGGACGCCTACGAGCAGTACTTC. Protein sequence: CSARDRGRDAYEQYF.

There are many counts of this clonotype. The chain couples TRBV11-2 to TRBJ2-5; tentatively, D is TRBD2 (7 bases). Looked up from germline, CDR1 is SGHAT and CDR2 is FQNNGV. Trimming stripped 5 bases from V and 10 bases from J, with 20 bases between. This CDR3 is 14 amino acids long. The CDR3 loop reads CASSASVGGHGQYF. CDR3 bases: TGTGCCAGCAGCGCTAGCGTGGGGGGGCACGGCCAGTACTTC.

This clonotype turned up a few times. The J gene is TRBJ1-1, the V gene TRBV18; D is unclear. The V gene's germline CDR1 is KGHSH and CDR2 LQKENI. This CDR3 is built from 14 residues. V shed 8 bases and J shed 0 bases, with 13 bases lying between them. The CDR3 nucleotides are TGTGCCAGCCTATCGGGGTTCCTGAACACTGAAGCTTTCTTT. Translating gives CASLSGFLNTEAFF.